This T cell receptor (beta chain) appears in the sequencing data of a study of response to subunit inactivated influenza vaccine. TCRdb reprocessed the RT-PCR reads with MiXCR, giving one entry per CDR3 protein. The sample lists hundreds of thousands of distinct CDR3 sequences; 15% to 19% were seen once. The germline V gene encodes CDR1 DFQATT and CDR2 SNEGSKA (reference sequence). The CDR3 has 14 amino acids. The ends were cut back, 6 bases at V and 1 base at J, with 15 bases in the middle. The sample consisted of PBMCs from blood, taken 12 days after vaccination. V is TRBV20-1 and J is TRBJ1-1; D possibly corresponds to TRBD1 (6 bases). The receptor was derived from a man over 45 who received an inactivated influenza vaccine. DNA for the CDR3: TGCAGTGCCAACCCGTCCAGGGGGAACACTGAAGCTTTCTTT. As protein: CSANPSRGNTEAFF.